The 32 T cell receptor beta chains given below trace back to one sample, sequenced in a study of molecular identifiers for immune sequencing clone quantification. TCRdb itself ran the PCR reads through MiXCR, one entry per CDR3 protein. The table includes hundreds of thousands of distinct CDR3 sequences, 15% to 20% detected once. Specimen: naive CD8+ T cells from blood, with Jurkat cell RNA spiked in. Subset specified: FACS-sorted CD8+CD4-CCR7+CD45RA+ naive T cells. These receptors came from a human donor in good health. Some libraries in this study had Jurkat cell RNA spiked in.

The sample holds many counts of this clonotype. The gene calls are TRBV6-5 and TRBJ2-5; TRBD2 might be the D (5 bases). The CDR3 runs to 15 residues. Deletions cut 5 bases from V and 7 bases from J, with 20 bases between. Germline values: CDR1 MNHEY, CDR2 SVGAGI. The CDR3 is CASSGSVPVGVTQYF. CDR3 DNA sequence: TGTGCCAGCAGTGGCTCGGTCCCGGTGGGAGTGACCCAGTACTTC.

This clonotype was counted many times. The chain recombines TRBV24-1 with TRBJ1-2, with D perhaps TRBD1 (5 bases). Per germline, CDR1 KGHDR and CDR2 SFDVKD. V was shortened by 4 bases and J by 0 bases, with 11 bases between the two germline ends. The CDR3 is 15 residues long. Here the CDR3 DNA reads TGTGCCACCAGTGACAGACAGTACTCTAACTATGGCTACACCTTC. Translation gives CATSDRQYSNYGYTF.

This clonotype showed up many times. The chain recombines TRBV27 with TRBJ2-7, with D maybe TRBD1 (5 bases). Germline CDR1 and CDR2: MNHEY and SMNVEV (reference sequence). The CDR3 has 14 amino acids. V dropped 2 bases and J dropped 5 bases, with 13 bases sitting between them. The CDR3 is CASSLRPGKNEQYF. The CDR3 coding sequence is TGTGCCAGCAGTTTACGTCCAGGGAAGAACGAGCAGTACTTC.

In this sample, this clonotype turned up many times. The V gene is TRBV5-1, the J gene TRBJ2-7, with D perhaps matching TRBD1 (6 bases). Germline loops: CDR1 SGHRS, CDR2 YFSETQ. The length of the CDR3 is 18 residues. Trimming pared 0 bases from V and 5 bases from J, leaving 24 bases between. CDR3 DNA: TGCGCCAGCAGCTTGGTTGTGACAGCCGGGACCAGGGGTAACGAGCAGTACTTC. The encoded protein is CASSLVVTAGTRGNEQYF.

This clonotype occurred many times. The chain carries TRBV29-1 and TRBJ2-7, with 7 positions matching TRBD1. J gave up 3 bases and V 6 bases, and 11 bases lay outside the gene matches. From germline, CDR1 is SQVTM and CDR2 ANQGSEA. This CDR3 has 14 residues. This CDR3 reads CSVAAPDRLYEQYF. The CDR3 DNA follows: TGCAGCGTCGCCGCCCCGGACAGGCTCTACGAGCAGTACTTC.

This clonotype was observed a handful of times. A much larger clone lies a single base off, so this may be a read error. The chain carries TRBV27 and TRBJ2-3; a possible D gene is TRBD1 (6 bases). The CDR3 runs to 14 residues. The germline V gene encodes CDR1 MNHEY and CDR2 SMNVEV (reference sequence). In DNA form, the CDR3 reads TGTGCCAGCTCATGGACAGCTGACACAGGTACGCAGTATTTT. It encodes CASSWTADTGTQYF.

This clonotype was found many times. Relative to the germline gene, one junction end is altered; a read error may explain this. The chain carries TRBV7-9 and TRBJ2-7; D ambiguous. The V gene's germline CDR1 is SEHNR and CDR2 FQNEAQ (reference sequence). CDR3 length equals 15 residues. The CDR3 loop reads CASSLGGRPSYEQYF. The CDR3 region has the DNA TGCGCCAGCAGCTTGGGCGGACGACCCTCCTACGAGCAGTACTTC.

The chain uses TRBV20-1 and TRBJ2-1; no clear D. The CDR3 is 13 amino acids. In germline, CDR1 is DFQATT, CDR2 SNEGSKA (reference sequence). The V end lost 3 bases, the J end lost 5 bases, and 11 bases lay between the germline ends. The CDR3 is CSASNGFNNEQFF. The CDR3, as DNA: TGCAGTGCTAGTAACGGGTTCAACAATGAGCAGTTCTTC.

Concerning this clonotype itself: Lacking the conserved final phenylalanine or tryptophan, this CDR3 likely reflects a read error. This rearrangement joins TRBV10-1 to TRBJ1-1; D is uncertain. The CDR3 is made up of 12 amino acids. Germline-derived CDR1 and CDR2 are WNHNN and SYGVQD (reference sequence). Between the trimmed V and J ends, which lost 2 bases and 2 bases, there was a span of 3 bases. This chain's CDR3 is CASSEGNTEAFL. The CDR3 DNA reads as TGCGCCAGCAGTGAGGGCAACACTGAAGCTTTCCTT.

There are many counts of this clonotype. The V and J genes are TRBV6-5 and TRBJ2-7; D may be TRBD2 (5 bases). Deletions cut 7 bases from V and 7 bases from J, with 14 bases between. The CDR3 is 12 residues long. The germline V gene encodes CDR1 MNHEY and CDR2 SVGAGI. CDR3: CASTGQPGEQYF. CDR3 DNA: TGTGCCAGCACGGGCCAACCGGGGGAGCAGTACTTC.

This clonotype was detected a few times. The V gene is TRBV19, the J gene TRBJ2-2, with 10 bases lining up with TRBD2. V shed 10 bases, J shed 3 bases, and the junction held 8 bases outside the gene matches. This CDR3 has 15 amino acids. In germline, CDR1 is LNHDA, CDR2 SQIVND (reference sequence). The CDR3 reads CATSTGLAYTGELFF. Here the CDR3 DNA reads TGTGCCACCTCAACGGGACTAGCGTACACCGGGGAGCTGTTTTTT.

This clonotype was seen a few times. A single base separates this from a much larger clone, so it may be a read error. The chain has TRBV12-3 or TRBV12-4 and TRBJ2-7; the match to TRBD1 covers 9 bases. This CDR3 spans 13 amino acids. J gave up 1 base and V 6 bases, and 1 base lay outside the gene matches. For the CDR3, the DNA is TGTGCCAGCAGGGGGACAGGGTCCTACGAGCAGTACTTC. Protein sequence: CASRGTGSYEQYF.

This clonotype appeared once. Possible read error: a much larger clone is one base away. The chain joins TRBV12-3 or TRBV12-4 to TRBJ1-6, with D uncertain. The CDR3 contains 13 residues. This chain's CDR3 is CANSLSWGSPLHF. The CDR3 nucleotides are TGTGCCAACAGTTTGTCCTGGGGTTCACCCCTCCACTTT.

This clonotype was found many times. The chain has TRBV3-1 and TRBJ2-5, with D perhaps assigned TRBD1 or TRBD2 (5 bases each). This CDR3 has 14 amino acids. V was shortened by 4 bases and J by 1 base, with 10 bases between the two germline ends. CDR1 is LGHDT, CDR2 YNNKEL, per germline (reference sequence). The CDR3 reads CASSPGPTQETQYF. DNA of the CDR3: TGTGCCAGCAGCCCGGGACCGACCCAAGAGACCCAGTACTTC.

This chain joins TRBV9 and TRBJ1-2, with D unresolved. This CDR3 comprises 14 residues. Per germline, CDR1 SGDLS and CDR2 YYNGEE. Trimming took 0 bases from V and 0 from J, leaving 6 bases between them. The CDR3 here is CASSVEGPNYGYTF. As DNA, the CDR3 is TGTGCCAGCAGCGTAGAGGGCCCTAACTATGGCTACACCTTC.

This clonotype was seen at least ten times. The chain couples TRBV6-2 or TRBV6-3 to TRBJ2-7; D may be TRBD2 (6 bases). Trimming removed 3 bases from V and 2 bases from J, with 20 bases in between. Looked up from germline, CDR1 is MNHEY and CDR2 is SVGEGT. The CDR3 is 17 amino acids. The CDR3 protein is CASSYVVGRGGTYEQYF. For the CDR3, the DNA is TGTGCCAGCAGTTATGTCGTAGGGCGCGGCGGGACCTACGAGCAGTACTTC.

Concerning this clonotype: This sequence may be a read error, since a much larger clone differs from it by one base. The CDR3 ends on some other residue instead of the conserved phenylalanine or tryptophan, so this is likely a read error. The V gene is TRBV27, the J gene TRBJ1-1; TRBD1 agrees at 9 bases. Germline CDR1 is MNHEY and CDR2 is SMNVEV (reference sequence). This CDR3 has 14 residues. The V and J ends lost 9 bases and 1 base, in that order; junction bases with no gene match: 6. CDR3 in amino acids: CASTTGGRNTEAFS. CDR3 nucleotide sequence: TGTGCCAGTACAACAGGGGGCCGGAACACTGAAGCTTTCTCT.

This clonotype was found many times. The junction does not match germline at one end; this may be a read error. The chain employs TRBV7-7 and TRBJ2-1, with D perhaps assigned TRBD1 or TRBD2 (5 bases each). Germline assignment: CDR1 SSHAT and CDR2 FNYEAQ (reference sequence). This CDR3 is 17 amino acids long. The CDR3 loop reads CASSPRWSQGPYVEQFF. The CDR3 DNA is TGTGCTAGCAGCCCTAGGTGGAGCCAGGGACCCTATGTTGAGCAGTTCTTC. Full variable domain (rest looked up from reference TRBV7-7 and TRBJ2-1): GAGVSQSPRYKVTKRGQDVTLRCDPISSHATLYWYQQALGQGPEFLTYFNYEAQPDKSGLPSDRFSAERPEGSISTLTIQRTEQRDSAMYRCASSPRWSQGPYVEQFFGPGTRLTVL.

Turning to this clonotype: This may stem from a read error, because a much larger clone lies one nucleotide away. The chain uses TRBV7-9 and TRBJ1-2; D gene unclear. The germline CDR1 and CDR2 sequences are SEHNR and FQNEAQ (reference sequence). The CDR3 runs 14 residues. This chain's CDR3 is CASCLGQDYYGYTF. The CDR3 nucleotides read TGTGCCAGCTGCTTAGGGCAGGACTACTATGGCTACACCTTC. Supplemented by reference TRBV7-9 and TRBJ1-2, the full variable domain reads DTGVSQNPRHKITKRGQNVTFRCDPISEHNRLYWYRQTLGQGPEFLTYFQNEAQLEKSRLLSDRFSAERPKGSFSTLEIQRTEQGDSAMYLCASCLGQDYYGYTFGSGTRLTVV.

In regard to this clonotype: This sequence may be a read error, since a much larger clone differs from it by one base. This sequence joins TRBV12-3 or TRBV12-4 and TRBJ2-1, with TRBD2 matching over 9 bases. The CDR3 covers 17 residues. V gave up 5 bases and J gave up 7 bases; unmatched junction bases: 15. CDR3 DNA: TGTGCCAGCAGTCCTGACCAATTGAGCGGGGGGTGGAATGAGCAGTTCTTC. Translating it yields CASSPDQLSGGWNEQFF.

Only a few counts were recorded for this clonotype. This rearrangement joins TRBV7-6 to TRBJ2-1; D might be TRBD2 (6 bases). The CDR3 consists of 16 residues. CDR1 SGHVS and CDR2 FNYEAQ come from the germline V gene. Trimming cost V 5 bases and J 0 bases, with 14 bases left between them. The CDR3 region has the DNA TGTGCCAGCAGCCCCCGCGGCGGGGACTCCTACAATGAGCAGTTCTTC. Translating gives CASSPRGGDSYNEQFF.

This clonotype was observed a few times. In DNA, the CDR3 is TGTGCCACCAAAGTGGGGACACGGAGCACAGATACGCAGTATTTT. Its translation is CATKVGTRSTDTQYF. The rearrangement joins TRBV19 to TRBJ2-3; tentatively, D is TRBD1 (6 bases). The V gene lost 10 bases and the J gene lost 0 bases, with 17 bases spanning the gap. The CDR3 totals 15 residues. Germline CDR1 and CDR2: LNHDA and SQIVND (reference sequence).

The chain carries TRBV29-1 and TRBJ2-1; the D gene is possibly TRBD1 (6 bases). The CDR3 runs to 13 residues. Deletions cut 3 bases from V and 4 bases from J, with 10 bases between. The germline V gene has CDR1 SQVTM and CDR2 ANQGSEA. This CDR3 reads CSVEGTTYNEQFF. The CDR3 DNA follows: TGCAGCGTTGAGGGGACAACTTACAATGAGCAGTTCTTC.

This clonotype showed up many times. The rearrangement joins TRBV9 to TRBJ1-6; D is possibly TRBD1 (6 bases). Germline CDR1 SGDLS, CDR2 YYNGEE. V lost 1 base, J lost 10 bases, and 12 bases lay in between. The CDR3 runs to 14 residues. This CDR3 reads CASSVNTGRSPLHF. The CDR3, as DNA: TGTGCCAGCAGCGTAAATACAGGGAGGTCACCCCTCCACTTT. The entire variable domain, with the rest obtained from reference TRBV9 and TRBJ1-6, is as follows: DSGVTQTPKHLITATGQRVTLRCSPRSGDLSVYWYQQSLDQGLQFLIQYYNGEERAKGNILERFSAQQFPDLHSELNLSSLELGDSALYFCASSVNTGRSPLHFGNGTRLTVT.

This clonotype was counted at least ten times. The chain has TRBV19 and TRBJ2-3; 9 nucleotides line up with TRBD2. V dropped 4 bases and J dropped 2; count of bases not matched to a gene: 4. This CDR3 spans 15 amino acids. Germline V lookup: CDR1 LNHDA, CDR2 SQIVND (reference sequence). Here the CDR3 reads CASSRAGGTTDTQYF. As DNA, the CDR3 is TGTGCCAGTAGTAGAGCGGGGGGCACCACAGATACGCAGTATTTT.

This clonotype has a count of ten or more. The J gene is TRBJ2-5, the V gene TRBV27; the match to TRBD1 covers 8 bases. Germline V gene data show CDR1 as MNHEY and CDR2 as SMNVEV (reference sequence). CDR3 length equals 17 residues. V lost 5 bases and J lost 1; bases outside the gene matches: 12. The CDR3 DNA reads as TGTGCCAGCAGTCCTCTTGACAGGGGATCCCTCCAAGAGACCCAGTACTTC. Protein sequence: CASSPLDRGSLQETQYF.

There are many counts of this clonotype. This sequence joins TRBV9 and TRBJ2-7, with 9 bases lining up with TRBD1. The germline gives CDR1 SGDLS, CDR2 YYNGEE. This CDR3 has 15 amino acids. V shed 3 bases, J shed 2 bases, and the junction held 6 bases outside the gene matches. The CDR3 region has the DNA TGTGCCAGCAGCGAAGGACAGGGGCCGGCCTACGAGCAGTACTTC. Translating gives CASSEGQGPAYEQYF.

In its sample, this clonotype was seen a few times. The chain couples TRBV7-8 to TRBJ1-1; 7 bases map to TRBD1. Germline-derived CDR1 and CDR2 are SGHVS and FQNEAQ. V dropped 5 bases and J dropped 2; count of bases not matched to a gene: 11. The CDR3 contains 16 residues. CDR3 DNA: TGTGCCAGCAGCCCTATGACAGGGCGAAGTAACACTGAAGCTTTCTTT. Translating gives CASSPMTGRSNTEAFF.

This clonotype showed up many times. Written as DNA, the CDR3 is TGCGCCAGCAGCCAAGATGCGGGGAACATTCAGTACTTC. This codes for CASSQDAGNIQYF. This sequence joins TRBV4-3 and TRBJ2-4, with D perhaps matching TRBD2 (6 bases). Deletions cut 0 bases from V and 7 bases from J, with 7 bases between. CDR3 length equals 13 residues. CDR1 and CDR2 (germline): LGHNA, YSLEER.

This clonotype has ten or more counts. The chain employs TRBV20-1 and TRBJ2-7; weak D call: TRBD1 (6 bases). Germline assignment: CDR1 DFQATT and CDR2 SNEGSKA (reference sequence). V gave up 5 bases and J gave up 3 bases, with 20 bases separating them. The CDR3 covers 15 residues. The CDR3 loop is CSAPNSGDRGYEQYF. The CDR3 region has the DNA TGCAGTGCTCCCAACTCAGGGGACCGCGGCTACGAGCAGTACTTC.

This clonotype was counted ten times or more. The chain is built from TRBV4-3 and TRBJ1-4, with 7 bases that match TRBD1. V shed 0 bases and J 6 bases; nucleotides not matched to a gene: 4. Germline assignment: CDR1 LGHNA and CDR2 YSLEER. This CDR3 spans 15 amino acids. CDR3 amino acids: CASSQDHRGDEKLFF. CDR3 sequence (DNA): TGCGCCAGCAGCCAAGACCACAGGGGAGATGAAAAACTGTTTTTT.

This clonotype came up a few times. The gene calls are TRBV4-1 and TRBJ2-7; 11 positions match TRBD2. The CDR3 spans 17 residues. Germline CDR1 and CDR2: MGHRA and YSYEKL. V lost 5 bases and J lost 2; bases outside the gene matches: 11. The CDR3 nucleotides are TGCGCCAGCAGCTCCCACCTTAGCGGGGGGGAACCCTACGAGCAGTACTTC. Translated, it gives CASSSHLSGGEPYEQYF.